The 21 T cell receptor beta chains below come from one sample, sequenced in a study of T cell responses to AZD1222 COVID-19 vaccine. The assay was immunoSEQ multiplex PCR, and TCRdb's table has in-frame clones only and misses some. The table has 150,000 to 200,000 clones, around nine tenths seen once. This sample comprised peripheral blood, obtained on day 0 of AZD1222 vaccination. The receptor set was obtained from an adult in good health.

The CDR3 sequence is CASSTGRSNQPQHF. CDR3 DNA sequence: TGTGCCAGCAGTACAGGAAGGAGCAATCAGCCCCAGCATTTT. V and J are TRBV2 and TRBJ1-5, with a weak D call TRBD1 (5 bases). Trimming took 5 bases from V and 1 from J, leaving 9 bases between them. The CDR3 sequence is 14 residues long. CDR1 is SNHLY, CDR2 FYNNEI, per germline.

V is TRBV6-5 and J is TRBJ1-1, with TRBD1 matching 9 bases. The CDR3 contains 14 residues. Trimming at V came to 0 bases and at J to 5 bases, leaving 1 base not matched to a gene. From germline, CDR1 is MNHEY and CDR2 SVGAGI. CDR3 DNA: TGTGCCAGCAGTTACTCGACAGGGGGTACTGAAGCTTTCTTT. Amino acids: CASSYSTGGTEAFF.

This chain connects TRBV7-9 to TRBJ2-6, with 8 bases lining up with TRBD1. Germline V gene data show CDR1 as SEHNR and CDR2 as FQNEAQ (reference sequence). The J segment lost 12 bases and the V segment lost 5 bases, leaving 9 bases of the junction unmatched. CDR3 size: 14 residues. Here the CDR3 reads CASSPTPDRAVLTF. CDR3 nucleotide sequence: TGTGCCAGCAGCCCAACCCCGGACAGGGCCGTCCTGACTTTC.

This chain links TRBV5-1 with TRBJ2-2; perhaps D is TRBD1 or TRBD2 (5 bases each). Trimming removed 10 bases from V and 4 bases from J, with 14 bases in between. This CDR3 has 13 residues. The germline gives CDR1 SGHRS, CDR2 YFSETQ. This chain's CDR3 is CASRGDVTGELFF. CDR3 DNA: TGCGCCTCCCGGGGCGACGTCACCGGGGAGCTGTTTTTT.

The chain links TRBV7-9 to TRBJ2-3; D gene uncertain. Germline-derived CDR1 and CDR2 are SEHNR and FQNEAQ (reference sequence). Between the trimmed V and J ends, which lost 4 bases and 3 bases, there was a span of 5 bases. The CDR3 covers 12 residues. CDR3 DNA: TGTGCCAGCAGCTCCCTTACAGATACGCAGTATTTT. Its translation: CASSSLTDTQYF.

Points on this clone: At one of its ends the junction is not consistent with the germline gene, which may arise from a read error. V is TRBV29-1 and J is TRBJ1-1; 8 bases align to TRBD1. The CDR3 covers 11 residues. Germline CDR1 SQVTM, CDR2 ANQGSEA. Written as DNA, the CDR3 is TGCAGCCTAACTCAGGGGGCTGGATTTGCTTTT. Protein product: CSLTQGAGFAF.

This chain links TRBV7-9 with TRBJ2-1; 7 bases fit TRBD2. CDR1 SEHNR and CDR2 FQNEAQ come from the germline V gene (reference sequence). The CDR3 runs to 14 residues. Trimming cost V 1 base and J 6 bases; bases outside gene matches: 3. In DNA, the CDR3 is TGTGCCAGCAGCTTAGTGACTAGCAGCAATGAGCAGTTCTTC. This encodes CASSLVTSSNEQFF.

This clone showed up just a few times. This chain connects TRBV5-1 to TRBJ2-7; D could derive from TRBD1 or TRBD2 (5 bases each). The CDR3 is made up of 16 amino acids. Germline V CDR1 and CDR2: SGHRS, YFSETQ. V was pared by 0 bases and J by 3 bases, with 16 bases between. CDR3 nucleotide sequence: TGCGCCAGCAGCTTGGCCCAGGGAGATTTAGGCTACGAGCAGTACTTC. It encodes CASSLAQGDLGYEQYF.

The CDR3, as DNA: TGCGCCAGCAGCTACGGGACAGGGGGACCCTACGAGCAGTACTTC. Residues: CASSYGTGGPYEQYF. The chain carries TRBV10-1 and TRBJ2-7; TRBD1 agrees at 11 bases. The CDR3 runs 15 residues. The V gene end was trimmed by 6 bases and the J gene end by 2 bases; junction bases not matched to a gene: 6. Germline V gives CDR1 WNHNN, CDR2 SYGVQD (reference sequence).

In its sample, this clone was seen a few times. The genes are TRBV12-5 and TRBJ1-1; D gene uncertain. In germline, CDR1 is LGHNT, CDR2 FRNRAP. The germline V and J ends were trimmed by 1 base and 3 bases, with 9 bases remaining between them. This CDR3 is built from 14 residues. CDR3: CASGLGAWDTEAFF. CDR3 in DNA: TGTGCTAGTGGTTTGGGTGCGTGGGACACTGAAGCTTTCTTT.

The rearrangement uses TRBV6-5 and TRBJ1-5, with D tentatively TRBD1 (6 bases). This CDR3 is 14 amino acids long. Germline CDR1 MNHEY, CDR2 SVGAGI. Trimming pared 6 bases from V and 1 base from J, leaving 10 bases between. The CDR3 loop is CASRTTGSNQPQHF. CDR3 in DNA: TGTGCCAGCAGGACTACAGGGAGCAATCAGCCCCAGCATTTT.

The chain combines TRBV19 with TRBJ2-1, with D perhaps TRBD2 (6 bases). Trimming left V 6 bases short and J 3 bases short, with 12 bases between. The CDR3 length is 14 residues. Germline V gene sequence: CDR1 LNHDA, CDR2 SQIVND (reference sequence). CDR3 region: CASRVGRDYNEQFF. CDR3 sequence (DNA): TGTGCCAGTAGGGTCGGGCGGGACTACAATGAGCAGTTCTTC.

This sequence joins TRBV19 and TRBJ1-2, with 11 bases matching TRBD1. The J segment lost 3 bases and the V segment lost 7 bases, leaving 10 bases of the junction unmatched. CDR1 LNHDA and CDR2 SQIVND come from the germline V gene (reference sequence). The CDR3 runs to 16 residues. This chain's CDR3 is CASKSGGQGAYYGYTF. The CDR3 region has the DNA TGTGCCAGTAAGTCCGGAGGACAGGGGGCCTACTATGGCTACACCTTC.

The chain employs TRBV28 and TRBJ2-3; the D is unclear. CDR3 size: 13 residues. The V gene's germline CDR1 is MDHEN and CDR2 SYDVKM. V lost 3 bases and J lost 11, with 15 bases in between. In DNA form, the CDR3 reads TGTGCCAGCAGTTTGTCCCCCGAATCTTTGCAGTATTTT. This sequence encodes CASSLSPESLQYF.

CDR3 in DNA: TGTGCCTGGAGTGCGGGGAATGAAAAACTGTTTTTT. Translating gives CAWSAGNEKLFF. The chain links TRBV30 to TRBJ1-4; unclear D gene. This CDR3 has 12 amino acids. V gave up 1 base and J gave up 5 bases, with 5 bases separating them. In germline, CDR1 is GTSNPN, CDR2 SVGIG (reference sequence). The full variable domain, its missing parts supplied by reference TRBV30 and TRBJ1-4, is SQTIHQWPATLVQPVGSPLSLECTVEGTSNPNLYWYRQAAGRGLQLLFYSVGIGQISSEVPQNLSASRPQDRQFILSSKKLLLSDSGFYLCAWSAGNEKLFFGSGTQLSVL.

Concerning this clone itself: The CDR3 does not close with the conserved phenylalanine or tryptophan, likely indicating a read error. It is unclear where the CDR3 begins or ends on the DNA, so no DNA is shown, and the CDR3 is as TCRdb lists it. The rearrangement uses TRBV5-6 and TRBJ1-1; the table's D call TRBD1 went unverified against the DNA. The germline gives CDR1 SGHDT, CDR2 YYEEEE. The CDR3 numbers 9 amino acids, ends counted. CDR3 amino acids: CASRQDRGV.

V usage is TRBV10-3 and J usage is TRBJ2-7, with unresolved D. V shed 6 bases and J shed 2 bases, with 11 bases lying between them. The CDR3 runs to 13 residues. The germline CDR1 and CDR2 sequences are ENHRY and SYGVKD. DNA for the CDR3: TGTGCCATCAGCTTAGACTCCACCTACGAGCAGTACTTC. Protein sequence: CAISLDSTYEQYF.

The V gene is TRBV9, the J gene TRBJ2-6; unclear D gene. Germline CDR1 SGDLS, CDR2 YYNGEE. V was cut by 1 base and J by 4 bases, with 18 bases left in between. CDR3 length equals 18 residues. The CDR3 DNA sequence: TGTGCCAGCAGCGTACTTCCCCCAGACGCGGAAGGGGCCAACGTCCTGACTTTC. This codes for CASSVLPPDAEGANVLTF.

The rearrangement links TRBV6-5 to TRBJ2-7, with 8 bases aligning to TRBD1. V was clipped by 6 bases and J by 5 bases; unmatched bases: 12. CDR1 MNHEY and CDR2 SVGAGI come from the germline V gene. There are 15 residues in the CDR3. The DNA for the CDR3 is TGTGCCAGCAGGACCTCAGGGGGCGGAGGCGACGAGCAGTACTTC. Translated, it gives CASRTSGGGGDEQYF.

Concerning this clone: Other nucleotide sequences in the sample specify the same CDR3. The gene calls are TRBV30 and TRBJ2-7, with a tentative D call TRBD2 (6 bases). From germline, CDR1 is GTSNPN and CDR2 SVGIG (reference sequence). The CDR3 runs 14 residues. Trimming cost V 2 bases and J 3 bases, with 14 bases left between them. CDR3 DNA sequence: TGTGCCTGGAGTTCCGGGACTGGAGACTACGAGCAGTACTTC. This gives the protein CAWSSGTGDYEQYF.

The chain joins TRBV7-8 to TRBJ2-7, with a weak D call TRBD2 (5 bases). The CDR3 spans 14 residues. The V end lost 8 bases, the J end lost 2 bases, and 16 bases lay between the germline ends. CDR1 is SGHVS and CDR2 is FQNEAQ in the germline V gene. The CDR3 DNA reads TGTGCCAGCTTTCCGGGGTCGTTACCCTACGAGCAGTACTTC. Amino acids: CASFPGSLPYEQYF.